A selection of T cell receptor beta chains follows, all from one sample in a study of spatial heterogeneity in lung cancer. From the 5' RACE reads, TCRdb called clonotypes with MiXCR, one entry per CDR3 protein. The sample has 10,000 to 15,000 distinct CDR3 sequences, approximately 3.8% seen once. Sequencing was performed on PBMCs, taken at surgery. Receptors were obtained from a male donor with early-stage non-small cell lung cancer. CDR3s include the opening cysteine and the closing phenylalanine or tryptophan. The D gene is left open where the match is weak. For some rows the clone size is stated as once, few or many, or as a class when expanded; others skip it.

TRBJ2-1,few,TRBD2,TRBV7-9,TGTGCCAGCAGCTCTCGTAGGTTAGCGGGAGCTGGGAATGAGCAGTTCTTC,CASSSRRLAGAGNEQFF
TRBJ2-7,NA,TRBD2,TRBV6-5,TGTGCCAGCAGCCTAGCGGGAAGCTCCTACGAGCAGTACTTC,CASSLAGSSYEQYF
TRBJ2-5,hyperexpanded,NA,TRBV29-1,TGCAGCGTTGTCCGACAGCAAGAGACCCAGTACTTC,CSVVRQQETQYF
TRBJ2-1,many,NA,TRBV6-2/TRBV6-3,TGTGCCAGCAGTTACTCATTACGCCCGCGACCTTACAATGAGCAGTTCTTC,CASSYSLRPRPYNEQFF
TRBJ1-2,many,TRBD1,TRBV11-2,TGTGCCAGCAGCTTAGGCCGCTTACGTGACAGGGAAAACTATGGCTACACCTTC,CASSLGRLRDRENYGYTF
TRBJ2-5,many,NA,TRBV19,TGTGCCAGTAGTATAAGCGGCTCTAGTAGGACCCAGTACTTC,CASSISGSSRTQYF
TRBJ2-7,many,NA,TRBV27,TGTGCCAGCAGTTTAGCCAGATCCTACGAGCAGTACTTC,CASSLARSYEQYF
TRBJ2-5,many,NA,TRBV28,TGTGCCAGCAGTGGTGGACAGTTTCAAGAGACCCAGTACTTC,CASSGGQFQETQYF
TRBJ1-1,many,NA,TRBV7-8,TGTGCCAGCAGCCCGAACCGGGACGTCGCTTTCTTT,CASSPNRDVAFF
TRBJ1-5,many,TRBD1,TRBV29-1,TGCAGCGTAGTGGACAGGGGACAGCCCCAGCATTTT,CSVVDRGQPQHF
TRBJ2-2,many,TRBD2,TRBV6-4,TGTGCCACCTCTAGCGGGAACACCGGGGAGCTGTTTTTT,CATSSGNTGELFF
TRBJ2-3,many,NA,TRBV5-1,TGCGCCAGCAGCACCGACTTCACAGATACGCAGTATTTT,CASSTDFTDTQYF
TRBJ2-3,many,NA,TRBV20-1,TGCAGTGCTAGAGTGTACCAACCCACAGATACGCAGTATTTT,CSARVYQPTDTQYF
TRBJ2-7,many,NA,TRBV28,TGTGCCAGCAGTGCCCAAGACGGGGTCCACGAGCAGTACTTC,CASSAQDGVHEQYF
TRBJ2-7,many,NA,TRBV5-1,TGCGCCAGCAGCTTGGCCGGGTGGGAGGACTCCTACGAGCAGTACTTC,CASSLAGWEDSYEQYF
TRBJ2-7,many,NA,TRBV23-1,TGCGCCAGCAGTCAATCGGGTCCCAGGCCCCAAGTCGAGCAGTACTTC,CASSQSGPRPQVEQYF
TRBJ2-7,many,TRBD1,TRBV20-1,TGCAGTGCGCCGGGACAGGGGGCAAGCGAGCAGTACTTC,CSAPGQGASEQYF
TRBJ2-3,many,NA,TRBV11-2,TGTGCCAGCAGCTTAGGTCCCGGATGGACAGATACGCAGTATTTT,CASSLGPGWTDTQYF
TRBJ2-3,many,TRBD2,TRBV28,TGTGCCAGCAGGAGAGCGGGAGGTGTCCTCACAGATACGCAGTATTTT,CASRRAGGVLTDTQYF
TRBJ2-1,many,TRBD2,TRBV28,TGTGCCAGCAGTATCCGCATGGGGACTAGCGTATCGAGCTCCTACAATGAGCAGTTCTTC,CASSIRMGTSVSSSYNEQFF
TRBJ2-3,many,NA,TRBV7-2,TGTGCCAGCAGCTTGTTCCTGGGGGGAGGCAGGACAGATACGCAGTATTTT,CASSLFLGGGRTDTQYF
TRBJ2-2,few,TRBD2,TRBV7-8,TGTGCCAGCAGCTTACCTAGCGGGATAACCGGGGAGCTGTTTTTT,CASSLPSGITGELFF